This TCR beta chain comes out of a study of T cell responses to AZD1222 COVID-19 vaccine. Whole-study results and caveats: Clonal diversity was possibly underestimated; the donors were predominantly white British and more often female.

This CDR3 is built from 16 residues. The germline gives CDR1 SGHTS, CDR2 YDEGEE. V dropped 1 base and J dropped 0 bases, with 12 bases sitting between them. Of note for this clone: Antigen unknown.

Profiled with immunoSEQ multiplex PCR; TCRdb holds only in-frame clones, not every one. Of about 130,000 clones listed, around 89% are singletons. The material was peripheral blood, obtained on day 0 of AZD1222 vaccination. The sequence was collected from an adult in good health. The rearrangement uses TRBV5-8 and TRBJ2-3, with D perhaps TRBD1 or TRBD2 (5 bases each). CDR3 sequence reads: CASSLYSGHSTDTQYF. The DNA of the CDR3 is TGTGCCAGCAGCTTGTACAGCGGACATAGCACAGATACGCAGTATTTT.